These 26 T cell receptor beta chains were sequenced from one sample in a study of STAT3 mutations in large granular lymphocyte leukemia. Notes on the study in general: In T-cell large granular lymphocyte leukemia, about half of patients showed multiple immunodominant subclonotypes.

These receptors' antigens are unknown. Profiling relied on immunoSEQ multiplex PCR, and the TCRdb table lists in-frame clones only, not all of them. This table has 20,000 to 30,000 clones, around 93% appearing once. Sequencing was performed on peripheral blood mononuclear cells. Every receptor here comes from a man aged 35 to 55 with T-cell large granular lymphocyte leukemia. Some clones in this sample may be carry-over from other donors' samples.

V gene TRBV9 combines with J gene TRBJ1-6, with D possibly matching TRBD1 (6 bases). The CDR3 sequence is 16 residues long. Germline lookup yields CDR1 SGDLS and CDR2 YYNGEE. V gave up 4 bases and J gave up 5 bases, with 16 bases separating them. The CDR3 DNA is TGTGCCAGCAGCCCCGGGGGGGGCGGAAATAATTCACCCCTCCACTTT. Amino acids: CASSPGGGGNNSPLHF. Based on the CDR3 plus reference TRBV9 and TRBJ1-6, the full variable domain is DSGVTQTPKHLITATGQRVTLRCSPRSGDLSVYWYQQSLDQGLQFLIQYYNGEERAKGNILERFSAQQFPDLHSELNLSSLELGDSALYFCASSPGGGGNNSPLHFGNGTRLTVT.

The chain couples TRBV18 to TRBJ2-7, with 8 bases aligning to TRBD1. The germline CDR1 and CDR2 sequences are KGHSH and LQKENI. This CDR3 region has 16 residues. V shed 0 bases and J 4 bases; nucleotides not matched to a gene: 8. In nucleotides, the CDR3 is TGTGCCAGCTCACCACCGGTGCAGGGGGCAGAGTACGAGCAGTACTTC. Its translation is CASSPPVQGAEYEQYF.

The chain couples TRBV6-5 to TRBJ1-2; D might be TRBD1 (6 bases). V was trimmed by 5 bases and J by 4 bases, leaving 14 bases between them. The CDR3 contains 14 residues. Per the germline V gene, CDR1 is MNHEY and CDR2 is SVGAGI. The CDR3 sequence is CASSEQGGGYGYTF. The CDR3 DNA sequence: TGTGCCAGCAGTGAACAGGGTGGGGGCTATGGCTACACCTTC.

CDR3 sequence reads: CASSSGRNYGYTF. DNA of the CDR3: TGTGCCAGCAGCTCCGGACGGAACTATGGCTACACCTTC. The chain employs TRBV7-8 and TRBJ1-2; D gene ambiguous. The CDR3 has 13 amino acids. Trimming shortened V by 4 bases and J by 2 bases, and 8 bases separated the two germline ends. Looked up from germline, CDR1 is SGHVS and CDR2 is FQNEAQ.

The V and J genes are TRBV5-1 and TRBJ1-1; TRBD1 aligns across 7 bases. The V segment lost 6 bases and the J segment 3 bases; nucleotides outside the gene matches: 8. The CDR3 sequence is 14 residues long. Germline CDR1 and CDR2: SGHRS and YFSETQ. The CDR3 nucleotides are TGCGCCAGCACCCTGGGACAGAGGGACACTGAAGCTTTCTTT. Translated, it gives CASTLGQRDTEAFF.

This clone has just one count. The CDR3 region has the DNA TGTGCCAGCAGCTTAGAACAGGGGCTCCTCTCTGGGGCCAACGTCCTGACTTTC. Encoded protein: CASSLEQGLLSGANVLTF. The V call is TRBV7-2, the J call TRBJ2-6, with TRBD1 identical over 7 bases. This CDR3 comprises 18 residues. Trimming removed 1 base from V and 0 bases from J; junction bases left unmatched: 6. Germline V CDR1 and CDR2: SGHTA, FQGNSA. The complete variable domain, with remaining parts taken from reference TRBV7-2 and TRBJ2-6, reads GAGVSQSPSNKVTEKGKDVELRCDPISGHTALYWYRQSLGQGLEFLIYFQGNSAPDKSGLPSDRFSAERTGGSVSTLTIQRTQQEDSAVYLCASSLEQGLLSGANVLTFGAGSRLTVL.

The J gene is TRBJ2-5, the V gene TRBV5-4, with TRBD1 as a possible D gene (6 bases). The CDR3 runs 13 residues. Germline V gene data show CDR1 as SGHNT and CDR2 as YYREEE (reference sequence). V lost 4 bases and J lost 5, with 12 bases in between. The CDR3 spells CASSPRGGETQYF. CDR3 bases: TGTGCCAGCAGCCCCAGGGGTGGCGAGACCCAGTACTTC.

In DNA, the CDR3 is TGCGCCAGCATGAGCCAAGAGACCCAGTACTTC. Amino acid sequence: CASMSQETQYF. The chain joins TRBV5-1 to TRBJ2-5; no definite D call. This CDR3 contains 11 residues. V lost 6 bases and J lost 1, with 4 bases in between. Germline V CDR1 and CDR2: SGHRS, YFSETQ.

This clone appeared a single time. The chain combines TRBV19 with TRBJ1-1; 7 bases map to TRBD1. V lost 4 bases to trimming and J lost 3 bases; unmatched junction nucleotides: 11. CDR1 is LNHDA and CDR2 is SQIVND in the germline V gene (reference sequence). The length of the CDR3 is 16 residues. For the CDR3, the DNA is TGTGCCAGTAGTACAACGACAGGGAGGATGGACACTGAAGCTTTCTTT. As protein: CASSTTTGRMDTEAFF.

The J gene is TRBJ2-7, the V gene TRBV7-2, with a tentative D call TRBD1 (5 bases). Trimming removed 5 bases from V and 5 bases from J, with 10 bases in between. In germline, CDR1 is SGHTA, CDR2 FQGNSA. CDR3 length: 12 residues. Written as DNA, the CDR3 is TGTGCCAGCAGCGCCGACAGTGACGAGCAGTACTTC. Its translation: CASSADSDEQYF.

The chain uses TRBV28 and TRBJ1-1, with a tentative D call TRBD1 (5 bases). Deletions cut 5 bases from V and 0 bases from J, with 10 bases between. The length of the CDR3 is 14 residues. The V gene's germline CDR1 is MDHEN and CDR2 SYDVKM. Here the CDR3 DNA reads TGTGCCAGCAGTCCAGTGGGGGTGAACACTGAAGCTTTCTTT. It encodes CASSPVGVNTEAFF.

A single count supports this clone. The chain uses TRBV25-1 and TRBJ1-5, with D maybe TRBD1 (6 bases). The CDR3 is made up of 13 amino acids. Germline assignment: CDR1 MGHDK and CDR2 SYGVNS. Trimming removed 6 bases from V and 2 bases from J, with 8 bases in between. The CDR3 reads CASRAGGNQPQHF. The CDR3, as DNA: TGTGCCAGCAGGGCAGGGGGCAATCAGCCCCAGCATTTT.

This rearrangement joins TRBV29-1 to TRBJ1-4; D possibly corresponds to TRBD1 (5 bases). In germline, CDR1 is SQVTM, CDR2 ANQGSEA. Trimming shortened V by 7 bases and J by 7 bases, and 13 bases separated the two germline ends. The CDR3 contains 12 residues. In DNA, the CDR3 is TGCAGCGCTTCGGGGACGGTTGAAAAACTGTTTTTT. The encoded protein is CSASGTVEKLFF. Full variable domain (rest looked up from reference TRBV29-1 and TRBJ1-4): SAVISQKPSRDICQRGTSLTIQCQVDSQVTMMFWYRQQPGQSLTLIATANQGSEATYESGFVIDKFPISRPNLTFSTLTVSNMSPEDSSIYLCSASGTVEKLFFGSGTQLSVL.

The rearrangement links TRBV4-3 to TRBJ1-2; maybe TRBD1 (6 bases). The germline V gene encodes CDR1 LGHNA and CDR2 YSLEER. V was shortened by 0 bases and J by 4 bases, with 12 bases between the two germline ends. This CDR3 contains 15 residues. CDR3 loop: CASSQEGQGTYGYTF. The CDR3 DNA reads TGCGCCAGCAGCCAAGAGGGGCAGGGGACCTATGGCTACACCTTC.

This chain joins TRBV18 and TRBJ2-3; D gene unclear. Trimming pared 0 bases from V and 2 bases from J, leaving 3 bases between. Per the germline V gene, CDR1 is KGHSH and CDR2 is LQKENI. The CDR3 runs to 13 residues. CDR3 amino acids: CASSPPPTDTQYF. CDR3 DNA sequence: TGTGCCAGCTCACCACCCCCCACAGATACGCAGTATTTT.

DNA for the CDR3: TGTGCCTGGAGCCCAGCCAGCAATCAGCCCCAGCATTTT. Encoded protein: CAWSPASNQPQHF. The chain carries TRBV30 and TRBJ1-5; D remains ambiguous. Germline CDR1 GTSNPN, CDR2 SVGIG (reference sequence). This CDR3 has 13 amino acids. Deletions cut 3 bases from V and 1 base from J, with 7 bases between.

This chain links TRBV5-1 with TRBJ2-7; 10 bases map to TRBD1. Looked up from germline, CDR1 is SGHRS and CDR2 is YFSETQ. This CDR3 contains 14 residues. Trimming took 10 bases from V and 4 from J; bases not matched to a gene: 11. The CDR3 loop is CASNPGTGVYEQYF. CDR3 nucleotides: TGCGCCTCAAACCCCGGGACAGGGGTGTACGAGCAGTACTTC.

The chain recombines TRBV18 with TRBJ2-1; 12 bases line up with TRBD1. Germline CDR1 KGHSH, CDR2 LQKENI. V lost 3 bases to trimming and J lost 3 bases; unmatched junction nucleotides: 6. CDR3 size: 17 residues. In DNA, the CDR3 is TGTGCCAGCTCACCGGGGACAGGGGGCATTAACTACAATGAGCAGTTCTTC. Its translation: CASSPGTGGINYNEQFF. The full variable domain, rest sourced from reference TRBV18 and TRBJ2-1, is NAGVMQNPRHLVRRRGQEARLRCSPMKGHSHVYWYRQLPEEGLKFMVYLQKENIIDESGMPKERFSAEFPKEGPSILRIQQVVRGDSAAYFCASSPGTGGINYNEQFFGPGTRLTVL.

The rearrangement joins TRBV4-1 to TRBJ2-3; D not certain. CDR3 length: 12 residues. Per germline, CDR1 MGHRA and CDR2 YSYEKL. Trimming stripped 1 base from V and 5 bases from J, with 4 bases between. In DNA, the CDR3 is TGCGCCAGCAGCCAAGTAGGAGATACGCAGTATTTT. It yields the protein CASSQVGDTQYF.

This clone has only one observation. This CDR3 reads CASRAYLGGNQPQHF. The CDR3 nucleotides are TGTGCCAGTAGGGCCTACTTAGGGGGCAATCAGCCCCAGCATTTT. J is TRBJ1-5 and V is TRBV19; TRBD1 might be the D (5 bases). Germline CDR1 is LNHDA and CDR2 is SQIVND (reference sequence). This CDR3 has 15 residues. Trimming left V 6 bases short and J 2 bases short, with 14 bases between.

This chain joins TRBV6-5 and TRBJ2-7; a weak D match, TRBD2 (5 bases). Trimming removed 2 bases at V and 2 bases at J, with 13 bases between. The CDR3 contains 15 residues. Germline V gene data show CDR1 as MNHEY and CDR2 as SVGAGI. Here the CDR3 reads CASSYSGKAAYEQYF. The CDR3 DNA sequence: TGTGCCAGCAGTTACAGCGGTAAAGCGGCCTACGAGCAGTACTTC.

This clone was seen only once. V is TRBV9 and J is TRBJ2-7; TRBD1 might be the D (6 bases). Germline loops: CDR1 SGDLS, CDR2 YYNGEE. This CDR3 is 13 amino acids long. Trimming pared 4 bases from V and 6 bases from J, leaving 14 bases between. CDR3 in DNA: TGTGCCAGCAGCTCCCTGGACAGCAGCGAGCAGTACTTC. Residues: CASSSLDSSEQYF.

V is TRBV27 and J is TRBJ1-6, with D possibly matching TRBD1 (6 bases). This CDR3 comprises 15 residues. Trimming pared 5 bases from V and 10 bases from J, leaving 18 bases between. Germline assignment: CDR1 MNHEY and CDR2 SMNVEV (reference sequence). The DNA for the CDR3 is TGTGCCAGCAGTCCGCAGGGGAACAGGAGATCACCCCTCCACTTT. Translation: CASSPQGNRRSPLHF.

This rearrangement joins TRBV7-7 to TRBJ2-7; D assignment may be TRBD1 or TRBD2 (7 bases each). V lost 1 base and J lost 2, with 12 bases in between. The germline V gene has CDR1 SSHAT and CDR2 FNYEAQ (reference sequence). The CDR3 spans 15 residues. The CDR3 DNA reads TGTGCCAGCAGCTTAGAGGGGGGGACAGCCTACGAGCAGTACTTC. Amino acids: CASSLEGGTAYEQYF.

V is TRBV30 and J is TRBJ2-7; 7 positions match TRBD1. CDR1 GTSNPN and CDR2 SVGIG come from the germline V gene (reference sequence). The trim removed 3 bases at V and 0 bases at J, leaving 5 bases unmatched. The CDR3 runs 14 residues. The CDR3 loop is CAWRVTGSSYEQYF. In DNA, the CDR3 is TGTGCCTGGAGGGTGACAGGGAGCTCCTACGAGCAGTACTTC.

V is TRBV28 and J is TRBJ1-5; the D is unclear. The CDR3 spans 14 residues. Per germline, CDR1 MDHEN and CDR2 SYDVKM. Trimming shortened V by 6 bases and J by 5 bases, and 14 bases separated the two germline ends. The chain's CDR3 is CASSLTDDYQPQHF. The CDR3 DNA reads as TGTGCCAGCAGCCTCACCGACGATTATCAGCCCCAGCATTTT.